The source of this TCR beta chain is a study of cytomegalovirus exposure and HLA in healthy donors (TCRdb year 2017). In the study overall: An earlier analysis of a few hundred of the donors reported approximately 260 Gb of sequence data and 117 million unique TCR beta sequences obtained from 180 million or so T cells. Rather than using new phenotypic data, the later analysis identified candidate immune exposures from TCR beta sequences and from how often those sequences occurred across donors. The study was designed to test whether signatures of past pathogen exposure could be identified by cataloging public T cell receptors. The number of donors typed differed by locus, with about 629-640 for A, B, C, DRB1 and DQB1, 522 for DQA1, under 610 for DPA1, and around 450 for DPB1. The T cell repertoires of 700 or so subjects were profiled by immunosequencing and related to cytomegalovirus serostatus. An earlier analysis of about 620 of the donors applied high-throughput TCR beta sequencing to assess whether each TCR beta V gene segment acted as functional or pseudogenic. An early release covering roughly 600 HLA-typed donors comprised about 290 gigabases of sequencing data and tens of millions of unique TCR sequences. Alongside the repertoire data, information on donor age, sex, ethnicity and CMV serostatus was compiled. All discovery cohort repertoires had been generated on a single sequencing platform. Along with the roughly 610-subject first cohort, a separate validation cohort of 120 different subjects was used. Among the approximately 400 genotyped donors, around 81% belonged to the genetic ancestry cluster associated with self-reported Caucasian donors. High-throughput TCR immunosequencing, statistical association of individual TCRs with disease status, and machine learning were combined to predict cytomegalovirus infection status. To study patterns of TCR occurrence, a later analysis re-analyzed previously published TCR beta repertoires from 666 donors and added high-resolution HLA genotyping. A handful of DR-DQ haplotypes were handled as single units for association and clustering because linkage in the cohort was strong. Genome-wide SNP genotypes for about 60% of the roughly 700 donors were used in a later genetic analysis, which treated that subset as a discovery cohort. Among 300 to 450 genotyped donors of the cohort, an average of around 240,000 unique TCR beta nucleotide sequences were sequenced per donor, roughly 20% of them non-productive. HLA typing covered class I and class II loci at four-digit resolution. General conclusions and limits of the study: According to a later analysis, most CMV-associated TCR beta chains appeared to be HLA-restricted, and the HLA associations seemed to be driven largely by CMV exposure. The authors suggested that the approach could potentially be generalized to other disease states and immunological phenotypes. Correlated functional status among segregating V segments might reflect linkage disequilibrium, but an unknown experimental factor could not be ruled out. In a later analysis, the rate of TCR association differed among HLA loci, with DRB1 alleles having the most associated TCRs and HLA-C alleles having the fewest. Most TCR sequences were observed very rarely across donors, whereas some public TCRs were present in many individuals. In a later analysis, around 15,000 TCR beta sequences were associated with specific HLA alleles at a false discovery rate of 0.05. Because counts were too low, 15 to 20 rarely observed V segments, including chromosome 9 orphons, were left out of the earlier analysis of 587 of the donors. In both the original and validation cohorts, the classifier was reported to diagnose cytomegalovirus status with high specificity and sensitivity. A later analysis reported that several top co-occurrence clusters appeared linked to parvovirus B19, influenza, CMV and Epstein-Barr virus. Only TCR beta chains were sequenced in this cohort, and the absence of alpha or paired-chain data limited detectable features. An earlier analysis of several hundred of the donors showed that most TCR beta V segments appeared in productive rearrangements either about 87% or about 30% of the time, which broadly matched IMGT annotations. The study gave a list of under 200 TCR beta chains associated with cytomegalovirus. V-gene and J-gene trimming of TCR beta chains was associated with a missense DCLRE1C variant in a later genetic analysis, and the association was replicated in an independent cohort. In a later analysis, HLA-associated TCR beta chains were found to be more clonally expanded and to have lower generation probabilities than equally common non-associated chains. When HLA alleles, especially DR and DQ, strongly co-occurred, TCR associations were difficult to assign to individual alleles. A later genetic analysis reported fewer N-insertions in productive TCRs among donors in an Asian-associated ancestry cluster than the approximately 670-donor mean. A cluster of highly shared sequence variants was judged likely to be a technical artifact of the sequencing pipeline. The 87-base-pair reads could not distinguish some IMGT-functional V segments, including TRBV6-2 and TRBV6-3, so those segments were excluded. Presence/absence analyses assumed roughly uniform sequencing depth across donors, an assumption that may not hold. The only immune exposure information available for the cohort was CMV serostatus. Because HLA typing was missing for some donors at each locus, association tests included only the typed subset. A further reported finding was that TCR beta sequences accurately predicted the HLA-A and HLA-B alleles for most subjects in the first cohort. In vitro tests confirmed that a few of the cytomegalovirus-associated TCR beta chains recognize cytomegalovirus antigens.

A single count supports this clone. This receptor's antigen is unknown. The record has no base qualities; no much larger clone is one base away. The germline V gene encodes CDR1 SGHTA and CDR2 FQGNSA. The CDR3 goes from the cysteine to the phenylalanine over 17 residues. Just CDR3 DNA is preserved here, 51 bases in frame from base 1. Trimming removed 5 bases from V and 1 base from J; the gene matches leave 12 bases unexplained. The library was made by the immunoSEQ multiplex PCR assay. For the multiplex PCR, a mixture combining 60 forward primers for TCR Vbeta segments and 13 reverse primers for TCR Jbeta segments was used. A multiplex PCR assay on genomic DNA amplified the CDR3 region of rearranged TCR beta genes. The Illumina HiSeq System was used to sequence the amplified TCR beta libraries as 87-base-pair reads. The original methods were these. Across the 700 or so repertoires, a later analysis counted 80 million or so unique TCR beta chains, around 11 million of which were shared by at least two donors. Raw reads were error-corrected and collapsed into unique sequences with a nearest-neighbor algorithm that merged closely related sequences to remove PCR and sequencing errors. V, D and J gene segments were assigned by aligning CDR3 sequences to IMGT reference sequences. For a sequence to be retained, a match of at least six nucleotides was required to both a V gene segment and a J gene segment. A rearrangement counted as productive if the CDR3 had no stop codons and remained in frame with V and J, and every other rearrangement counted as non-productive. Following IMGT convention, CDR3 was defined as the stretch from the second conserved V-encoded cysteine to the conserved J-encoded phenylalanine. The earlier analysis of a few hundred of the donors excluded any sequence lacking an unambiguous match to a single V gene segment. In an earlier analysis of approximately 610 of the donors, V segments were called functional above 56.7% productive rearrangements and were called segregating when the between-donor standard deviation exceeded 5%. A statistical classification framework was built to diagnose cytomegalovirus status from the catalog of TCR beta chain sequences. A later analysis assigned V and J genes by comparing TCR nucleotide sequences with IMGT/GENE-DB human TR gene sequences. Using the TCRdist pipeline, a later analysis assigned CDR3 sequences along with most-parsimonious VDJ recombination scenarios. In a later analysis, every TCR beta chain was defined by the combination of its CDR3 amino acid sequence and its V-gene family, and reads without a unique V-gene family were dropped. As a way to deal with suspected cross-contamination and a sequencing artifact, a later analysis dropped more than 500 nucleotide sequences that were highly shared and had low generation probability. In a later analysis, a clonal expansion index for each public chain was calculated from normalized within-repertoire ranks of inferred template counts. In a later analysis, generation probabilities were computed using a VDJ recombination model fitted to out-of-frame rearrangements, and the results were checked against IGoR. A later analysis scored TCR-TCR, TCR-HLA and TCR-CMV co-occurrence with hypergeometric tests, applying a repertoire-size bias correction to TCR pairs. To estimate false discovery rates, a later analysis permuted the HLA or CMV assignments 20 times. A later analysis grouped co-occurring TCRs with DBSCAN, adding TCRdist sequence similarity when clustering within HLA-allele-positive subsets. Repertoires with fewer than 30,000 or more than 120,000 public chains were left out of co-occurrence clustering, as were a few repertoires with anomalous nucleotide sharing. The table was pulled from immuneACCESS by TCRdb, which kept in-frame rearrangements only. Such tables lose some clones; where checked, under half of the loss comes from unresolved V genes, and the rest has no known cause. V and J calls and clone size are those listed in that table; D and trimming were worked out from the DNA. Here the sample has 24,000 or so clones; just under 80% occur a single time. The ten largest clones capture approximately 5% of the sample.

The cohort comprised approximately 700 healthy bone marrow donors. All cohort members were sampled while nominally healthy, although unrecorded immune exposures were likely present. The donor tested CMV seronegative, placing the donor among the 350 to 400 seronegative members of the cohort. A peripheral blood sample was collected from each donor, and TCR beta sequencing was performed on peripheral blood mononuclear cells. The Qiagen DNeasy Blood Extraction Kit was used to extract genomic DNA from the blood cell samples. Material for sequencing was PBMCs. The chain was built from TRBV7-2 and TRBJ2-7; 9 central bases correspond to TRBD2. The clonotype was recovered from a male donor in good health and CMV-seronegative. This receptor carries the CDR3 CASSEAAGGPRSYEQYF. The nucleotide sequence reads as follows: TGTGCCAGCAGCGAAGCAGCGGGGGGCCCCCGGTCCTACGAGCAGTACTTC.